The TCR beta chain described here comes from a study of T cell responses to AZD1222 COVID-19 vaccine. Study context: Both about-4-week and about-12-week second-dose recipients were combined.

Study-level points and caveats: White British ancestry dominated among donors, who included more females, and clonal diversity was possibly underestimated.

This CDR3 spans 16 amino acids. The J segment lost 2 bases and the V segment lost 6 bases, leaving 12 bases of the junction unmatched. Germline V lookup: CDR1 SGHRS, CDR2 YFSETQ. Libraries were prepared by immunoSEQ multiplex PCR; TCRdb keeps only in-frame clonotypes and omits some of them. The sample shows 130,000 or so clones, roughly 93% of them seen only once. In regard to this clone: The antigen is not known.

The TCR originated in an adult in good health. This specimen consisted of peripheral blood, obtained on day 0 of AZD1222 vaccination. The J gene is TRBJ2-3, the V gene TRBV5-1; 7 bases agree with TRBD2. This CDR3 is CASTRGAGLITDTQYF. For the CDR3, the DNA is TGCGCCAGCACCCGGGGAGCGGGGCTAATCACAGATACGCAGTATTTT. Full variable domain (remainder filled in from reference TRBV5-1 and TRBJ2-3): KAGVTQTPRYLIKTRGQQVTLSCSPISGHRSVSWYQQTPGQGLQFLFEYFSETQRNKGNFPGRFSGRQFSNSRSEMNVSTLELGDSALYLCASTRGAGLITDTQYFGPGTRLTVL.